This T cell receptor (beta chain) was sequenced for a study of T cells in Graves' hyperthyroidism and ophthalmopathy. Each 10 ml fresh peripheral blood draw supplied the PBMCs. Study-wide points: Blood also held most thyroid clonotypes expanded beyond 0.001. Ophthalmopathy was separated from stable hyperthyroidism by a 13 V-J model. Model output signaled ophthalmopathy a median 6.5 months ahead of onset.

The CDR3 runs to 13 residues. CDR1 is KGHSH, CDR2 LQKENI, per germline. V was cut by 0 bases and J by 4 bases, with 7 bases left in between. In its sample, this clonotype was seen many times. Its cognate antigen is unknown. RNA transcripts gave rise to amplified TCR beta CDR3 regions. TCR CDR3 regions were first amplified by RT-PCR with HTBI primers. In TCRdb, the multiplex PCR reads were re-called with MiXCR into one record per CDR3 protein. The sample lists hundreds of thousands of distinct CDR3 sequences; about 15% were seen once. The TCR originated in a man between 18 and 29 years old with Graves' ophthalmopathy. The chain employs TRBV18 and TRBJ2-7; maybe TRBD2 (5 bases). Material: blood. The CDR3 is CASSPPGEYEQYF. For the CDR3, the DNA is TGTGCCAGCTCACCACCCGGGGAGTACGAGCAGTACTTC.